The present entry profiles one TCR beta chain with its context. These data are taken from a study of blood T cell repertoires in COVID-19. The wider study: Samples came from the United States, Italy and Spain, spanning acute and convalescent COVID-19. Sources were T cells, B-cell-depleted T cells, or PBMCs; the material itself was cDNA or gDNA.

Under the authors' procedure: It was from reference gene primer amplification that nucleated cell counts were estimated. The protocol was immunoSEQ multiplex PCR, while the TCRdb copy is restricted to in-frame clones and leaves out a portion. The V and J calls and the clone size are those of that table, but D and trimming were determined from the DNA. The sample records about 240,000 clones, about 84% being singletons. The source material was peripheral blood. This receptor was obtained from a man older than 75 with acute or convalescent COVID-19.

CDR3 DNA sequence: TGTGCCAGTAGTATAGGGGCTAGCACAGATACGCAGTATTTT. Its protein is CASSIGASTDTQYF. V usage is TRBV19 and J usage is TRBJ2-3; D unclear. CDR1 is LNHDA, CDR2 SQIVND, per germline (reference sequence). The CDR3 length is 14 residues. V lost 1 base and J 0 bases, leaving 5 bases between the germline ends.